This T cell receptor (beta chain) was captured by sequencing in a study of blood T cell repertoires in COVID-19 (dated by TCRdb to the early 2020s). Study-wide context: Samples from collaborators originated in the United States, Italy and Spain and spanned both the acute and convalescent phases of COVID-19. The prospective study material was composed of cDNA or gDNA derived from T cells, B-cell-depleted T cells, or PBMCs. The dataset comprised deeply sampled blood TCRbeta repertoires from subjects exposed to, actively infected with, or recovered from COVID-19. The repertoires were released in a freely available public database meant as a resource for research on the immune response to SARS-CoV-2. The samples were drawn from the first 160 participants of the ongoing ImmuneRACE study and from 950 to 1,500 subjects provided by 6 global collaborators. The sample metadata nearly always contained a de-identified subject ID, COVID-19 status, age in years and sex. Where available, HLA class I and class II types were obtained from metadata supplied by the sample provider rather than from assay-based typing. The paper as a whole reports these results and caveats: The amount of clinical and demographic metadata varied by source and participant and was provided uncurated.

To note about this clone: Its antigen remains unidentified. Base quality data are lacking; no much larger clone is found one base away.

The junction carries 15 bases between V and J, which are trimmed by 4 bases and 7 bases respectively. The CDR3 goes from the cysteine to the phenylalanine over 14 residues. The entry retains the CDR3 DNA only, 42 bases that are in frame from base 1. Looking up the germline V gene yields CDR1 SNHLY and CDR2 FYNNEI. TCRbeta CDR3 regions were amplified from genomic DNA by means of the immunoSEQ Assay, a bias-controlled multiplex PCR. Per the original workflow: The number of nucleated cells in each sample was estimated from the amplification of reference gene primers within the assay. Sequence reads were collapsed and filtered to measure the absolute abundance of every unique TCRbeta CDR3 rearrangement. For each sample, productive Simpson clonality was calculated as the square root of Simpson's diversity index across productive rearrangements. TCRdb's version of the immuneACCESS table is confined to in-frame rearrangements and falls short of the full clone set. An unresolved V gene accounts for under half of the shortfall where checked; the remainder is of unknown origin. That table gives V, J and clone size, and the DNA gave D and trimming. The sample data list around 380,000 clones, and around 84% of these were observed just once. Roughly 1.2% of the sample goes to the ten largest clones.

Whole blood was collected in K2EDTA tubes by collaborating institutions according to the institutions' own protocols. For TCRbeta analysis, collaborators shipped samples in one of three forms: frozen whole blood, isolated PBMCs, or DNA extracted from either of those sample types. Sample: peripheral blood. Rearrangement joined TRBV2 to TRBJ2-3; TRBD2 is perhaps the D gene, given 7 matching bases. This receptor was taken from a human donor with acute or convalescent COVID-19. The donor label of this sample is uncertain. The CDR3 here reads CASSVSGGPYTQYF. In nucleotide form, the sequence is TGTGCCAGCAGTGTATCCGGGGGGCCCTATACGCAGTATTTT.